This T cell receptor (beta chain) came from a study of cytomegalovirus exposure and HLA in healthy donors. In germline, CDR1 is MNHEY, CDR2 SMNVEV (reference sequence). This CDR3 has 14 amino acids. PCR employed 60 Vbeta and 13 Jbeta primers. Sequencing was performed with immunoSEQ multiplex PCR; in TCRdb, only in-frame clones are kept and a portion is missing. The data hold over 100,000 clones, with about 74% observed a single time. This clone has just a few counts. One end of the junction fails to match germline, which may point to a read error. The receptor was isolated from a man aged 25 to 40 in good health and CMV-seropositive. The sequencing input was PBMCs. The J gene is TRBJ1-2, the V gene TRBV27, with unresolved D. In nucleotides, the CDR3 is TGTGCCAGCAGTTTATCGCCAGGCGTCTTCGGCTACCCCTTC. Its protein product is CASSLSPGVFGYPF.